The sequence of this T cell receptor beta chain was determined in a study of T-cell reconstitution after alpha-beta-depleted transplantation in children. Findings and limits, study-wide: Where some patients showed high TCRbeta diversity at day 60, it came from recipient T cells and thymic progenitors that had survived. Expanded graft clones, several hundred of them, were reportedly the source of alpha-beta T cells about two months after transplant. It was newly produced T cells that mostly accounted for T-cell counts and diversity one year after transplant.

Unique molecular identifiers were built into the TCRbeta library. TCRdb independently ran MiXCR on the PCR reads; one entry per CDR3 protein. Seen here are about 440,000 distinct CDR3 sequences, roughly two fifths observed once, and the top ten hold about 30%. This CDR3 comprises 14 residues. V was trimmed by 6 bases and J by 9 bases, leaving 21 bases between them. This clonotype was observed many times. The target antigen is unknown. The chain recombines TRBV12-3 or TRBV12-4 with TRBJ2-7; D is possibly TRBD1 (6 bases). The TCR comes from a girl aged 2 to 9 with aplastic anemia, due to receive a stem cell transplant. Sequenced here: PBMCs, sampled before TCRalphabeta/CD19-depleted stem cell transplant. The CDR3 sequence: CASRGETGGLAQYF. The CDR3 nucleotides are TGTGCCAGCAGAGGGGAGACAGGTGGTTTGGCGCAGTACTTC.